These T cell receptor beta chains were read from a single sample in a study of T cell responses to AZD1222 COVID-19 vaccine. Assay used: immunoSEQ multiplex PCR; TCRdb lists only in-frame clones, some missing. Here the sample spans 140,000 to 150,000 clones, roughly 92% being singletons. The material was peripheral blood, obtained on day 0 of AZD1222 vaccination. Every receptor here comes from an adult in good health. Each CDR3 is given with its conserved first and last residue. Fields, in order: CDR3 protein, CDR3 DNA, J gene, D gene, V gene, CDR3 length. A D gene is named only where the DNA matches it firmly.

cdr3_aa: CASTVTSGSYNEQFF
cdr3_nt: TGTGCCAGCACCGTGACTAGCGGAAGCTACAATGAGCAGTTCTTC
j_call: TRBJ2-1
d_call: TRBD2
v_call: TRBV6-5
cdr3_length: 15

cdr3_aa: CASNKREGREQFF
cdr3_nt: TGTGCCAGTAATAAGCGGGAGGGCCGGGAGCAGTTCTTC
j_call: TRBJ2-1
d_call: TRBD2
v_call: TRBV6-5
cdr3_length: 13

cdr3_aa: CAISERGSFGYTF
cdr3_nt: TGTGCCATCAGTGAGAGGGGCTCCTTCGGTTACACCTTC
j_call: TRBJ1-2
d_call: -
v_call: TRBV10-3
cdr3_length: 13

cdr3_aa: CASSDGDYQPQHF
cdr3_nt: TGTGCCAGCAGTGACGGAGACTATCAGCCCCAGCATTTT
j_call: TRBJ1-5
d_call: -
v_call: TRBV25-1
cdr3_length: 13

cdr3_aa: CATTPRDSLYEQYF
cdr3_nt: TGTGCCACCACTCCGCGGGACAGCCTCTACGAGCAGTACTTC
j_call: TRBJ2-7
d_call: -
v_call: TRBV6-5
cdr3_length: 14

cdr3_aa: CASSQDWSGAGETQYF
cdr3_nt: TGTGCCAGCAGCCAAGATTGGTCGGGAGCAGGAGAGACCCAGTACTTC
j_call: TRBJ2-5
d_call: -
v_call: TRBV14
cdr3_length: 16

cdr3_aa: CARDSSHSYEQYF
cdr3_nt: TGTGCTAGGGATTCTAGTCACTCCTACGAGCAGTACTTC
j_call: TRBJ2-7
d_call: -
v_call: TRBV25-1
cdr3_length: 13

cdr3_aa: CASSLLAGALQPQHF
cdr3_nt: TGTGCCAGCAGTTTATTAGCAGGGGCTTTACAGCCCCAGCATTTT
j_call: TRBJ1-5
d_call: -
v_call: TRBV27
cdr3_length: 15

cdr3_aa: CASRNRQGHEQFF
cdr3_nt: TGTGCAAGTCGCAATCGACAGGGGCATGAGCAGTTCTTC
j_call: TRBJ2-1
d_call: -
v_call: TRBV12-2
cdr3_length: 13

cdr3_aa: CASSYTRAAQYF
cdr3_nt: TGTGCCAGCAGCTACACTAGAGCGGCGCAGTATTTT
j_call: TRBJ2-3
d_call: -
v_call: TRBV3-1/TRBV3-2
cdr3_length: 12

cdr3_aa: CAWSVGGIYEQYF
cdr3_nt: TGTGCCTGGAGTGTGGGGGGGATCTACGAGCAGTACTTC
j_call: TRBJ2-7
d_call: TRBD2
v_call: TRBV30
cdr3_length: 13

cdr3_aa: CASSVATEQFF
cdr3_nt: TGTGCCAGCAGCGTAGCCACTGAGCAGTTCTTC
j_call: TRBJ2-1
d_call: -
v_call: TRBV9
cdr3_length: 11

cdr3_aa: CASSIGRAGQETQYF
cdr3_nt: TGTGCCAGTAGTATAGGCAGGGCAGGTCAAGAGACCCAGTACTTC
j_call: TRBJ2-5
d_call: -
v_call: TRBV19
cdr3_length: 15

cdr3_aa: CASRGLGTGVYGYTF
cdr3_nt: TGTGCCAGCAGAGGATTAGGGACAGGGGTCTATGGCTACACCTTC
j_call: TRBJ1-2
d_call: TRBD1
v_call: TRBV27
cdr3_length: 15

cdr3_aa: CASGLSGTFNQPQHF
cdr3_nt: TGTGCTAGTGGTTTGTCAGGTACATTTAATCAGCCCCAGCATTTT
j_call: TRBJ1-5
d_call: -
v_call: TRBV12-5
cdr3_length: 15

cdr3_aa: CASSVTWGPSTGYTF
cdr3_nt: TGTGCCAGCAGCGTTACGTGGGGACCCTCGACTGGCTACACCTTC
j_call: TRBJ1-2
d_call: -
v_call: TRBV9
cdr3_length: 15